A selection of T cell receptor beta chains follows, all from one sample in a study of cytomegalovirus exposure and HLA in healthy donors. Using immunoSEQ multiplex PCR, the repertoire was profiled, and TCRdb retains in-frame clones only, with some absent. The sample holds about 140,000 clones, roughly 76% seen once. The specimen sequenced was PBMCs. These receptor sequences come from a female donor in good health and CMV-seronegative. Each CDR3 is given with its conserved first and last residue. The D gene is left open where the match is weak. The size field is filled for only some rows; it gives once, few, many or a size class.

NA | once | TRBJ1-1 | TRBV2 | TGTGCCAGCAGTGCCGGTCCCTACACTGAAGCTTTCTTT | CASSAGPYTEAFF
TRBD1 | NA | TRBJ2-1 | TRBV18 | TGTGCCAGCTTGGGGGCCGACAGGGACCACTACAATGAGCAGTTCTTC | CASLGADRDHYNEQFF
TRBD2 | NA | TRBJ2-1 | TRBV5-4 | TGTGCCAGCAGCTTTGCGGGACTAGATACGGTGAAGCAGTTCTTC | CASSFAGLDTVKQFF
TRBD2 | NA | TRBJ2-2 | TRBV29-1 | TGCAGCGTTGAGACTAGCGGGAACACCGGGGAGCTGTTTTTT | CSVETSGNTGELFF
TRBD1 | NA | TRBJ1-1 | TRBV6-1 | TGTGCCAGCAGTGACCGGGACAGGGGTACTTTGAACACTGAAGCTTTCTTT | CASSDRDRGTLNTEAFF
TRBD2 | NA | TRBJ2-1 | TRBV15 | TGTGCCACCAGCACGTATACTAGCGCATCCTACAATGAGCAGTTCTTC | CATSTYTSASYNEQFF
NA | NA | TRBJ1-5 | TRBV19 | TGTGCCAGTAGCACCTCACCGGGGGGGCACAATCAGCCCCAGCATTTT | CASSTSPGGHNQPQHF
TRBD1 | NA | TRBJ2-1 | TRBV13 | TGTGCCAGCAGCTTAGGCCGGGGACAGGGACTCAATGAGCAGTTCTTC | CASSLGRGQGLNEQFF
NA | NA | TRBJ1-5 | TRBV7-2 | TGTGCCAGCAGCTCATCCGGGACTAAATATCAGCCCCAGCATTTT | CASSSSGTKYQPQHF
NA | NA | TRBJ2-4 | TRBV27 | TGTGCCAGCAGGCCTCAAGACAGAGAAAACATTCAGTACTTC | CASRPQDRENIQYF
NA | once | TRBJ1-1 | TRBV7-9 | TGTGCCAGCAGCACGAACGGGGAAAGAGCTTTCTTT | CASSTNGERAFF
TRBD1 | NA | TRBJ2-1 | TRBV19 | TGTGCCAGTAGTATTAATGGGGACAGCTACAATGAGCAGTTCTTC | CASSINGDSYNEQFF
TRBD1 | NA | TRBJ2-7 | TRBV5-6 | TGTGCCAGCAGATCCCCTGTCCGGGACAGGGACAACGAGCAGTACTTC | CASRSPVRDRDNEQYF
TRBD1 | NA | TRBJ1-2 | TRBV11-2 | TGTGCCAGCAGCCGGACAGGGGATGGCTACACCTTC | CASSRTGDGYTF
NA | NA | TRBJ2-7 | TRBV4-1 | TGCGCCAGCAGCCACGAAAGACTAGGACAGGCGGCTACGGTAGAGCAGTACTTC | CASSHERLGQAATVEQYF
TRBD1 | NA | TRBJ1-4 | TRBV5-1 | TGCGCCAGCAGCAGGGGACAGGCCGCAACTAATGAAAAACTGTTTTTT | CASSRGQAATNEKLFF
NA | few | TRBJ1-2 | TRBV4-1 | TGCGCCAGCAGCCAAGAACGGGGGGAGGCGGATGGCTACACCTTC | CASSQERGEADGYTF
NA | NA | TRBJ2-3 | TRBV6-1 | TGTGCCAGCAGTGCCCCCTACCTAGGGGAGGCCACAGATACGCAGTATTTT | CASSAPYLGEATDTQYF
NA | NA | TRBJ2-3 | TRBV6-4 | TGTGCCAGCAGTGACCCCCTTCTAGCGGATACGCAGTATTTT | CASSDPLLADTQYF
TRBD1 | NA | TRBJ1-1 | TRBV27 | TGTGCCAGCAGTTTAGCGACAGGGTGGACTGAAGCTTTCTTT | CASSLATGWTEAFF
TRBD2 | NA | TRBJ2-7 | TRBV15 | TGTGCCACAACCTCCGGGACTAGCGGAACCTACGAGCAGTACTTC | CATTSGTSGTYEQYF
TRBD1 | NA | TRBJ1-1 | TRBV7-8 | TGTGCCAGCAGCTTCGGACAGGGGGAAACTGAAGCTTTCTTT | CASSFGQGETEAFF
TRBD1 | few | TRBJ1-1 | TRBV18 | TGTGCCAGCTCGGAATCGTCCGGGACAGGGGAGTCTTTCTTT | CASSESSGTGESFF
NA | NA | TRBJ1-1 | TRBV4-2 | TGTGCCAGCAGCCAAGTCAGAGCAGGGGAAATGAACACTGAAGCTTTCTTT | CASSQVRAGEMNTEAFF
NA | NA | TRBJ1-5 | TRBV6-1 | TGTGCCAGCAGCCCCCGGGAAAGAGGCCAGCCCCAGCATTTT | CASSPRERGQPQHF
TRBD2 | NA | TRBJ2-7 | TRBV5-6 | TGTGCCAGCAGCTACCTGGAGGCTAGCGGGAGAGACGAGCAGTACTTC | CASSYLEASGRDEQYF
NA | NA | TRBJ2-5 | TRBV28 | TGTGCCAGCAGTTCTCAGGGGGGCGAAGAGACCCAGTACTTC | CASSSQGGEETQYF
NA | NA | TRBJ1-2 | TRBV2 | TGTGCCAGCAGGAGGCAGGGTCGGGGCTACACCTTC | CASRRQGRGYTF
NA | NA | TRBJ2-3 | TRBV29-1 | TGCAGCGTAAAAAATTCGGGGAACACAGATACGCAGTATTTT | CSVKNSGNTDTQYF
NA | NA | TRBJ1-1 | TRBV5-1 | TGCGCCAGCAGCTTGCCGTTCGGCACTGAAGCTTTCTTT | CASSLPFGTEAFF
NA | few | TRBJ2-5 | TRBV5-6 | TGTGCCAGCAGCTTGTCCGGCCAAGAGACCCAGTACTTC | CASSLSGQETQYF
NA | NA | TRBJ2-3 | TRBV5-1 | TGCGCCAGCAGCCAAGCGGGCCGAGGCACAGATACGCAGTATTTT | CASSQAGRGTDTQYF
TRBD1 | few | TRBJ1-1 | TRBV4-1 | TGCGCCAGCAGCCAAGGGACAGGGCTTGGCACTGAAGCTTTCTTT | CASSQGTGLGTEAFF
NA | NA | TRBJ2-5 | TRBV2 | TGTGCCAGCTCGGAGATCGAGACCCAGTACTTC | CASSEIETQYF
NA | NA | TRBJ1-1 | TRBV27 | TGTGCCAGCAGTATCACAGGGCGGAACACTGAAGCTTTCTTT | CASSITGRNTEAFF